The 13 T cell receptor beta chains in this list originate from one sample, sequenced in a study of shared clonotypes between healthy human individuals. The table came from immunoSEQ multiplex PCR; TCRdb's copy has only in-frame clones and leaves some out. This repertoire shows 2 million to 3 million clones, 90% to 95% found once; its top ten account for roughly 0.36%. The specimen sequenced was naive CD4+ T cells from PBMCs. Subset indicated: CD45RA+ positively selected. The source of these receptors is a man younger than 35 in good health. Some clones in this sample may be carry-over from other donors' samples.

This clone was recorded once. This chain uses TRBV11-3 with TRBJ2-3, with D hard to call. The CDR3 totals 13 residues. The germline V and J ends were trimmed by 4 bases and 1 base, with 6 bases remaining between them. The germline gives CDR1 SGHNT, CDR2 YENEEA. The CDR3 spells CASSSRGTDTQYF. In DNA form, the CDR3 reads TGTGCCAGCAGCTCGCGTGGCACAGATACGCAGTATTTT.

This clone was found a few times. This sequence joins TRBV5-1 and TRBJ1-1; D perhaps matches TRBD1 (6 bases). Germline-derived CDR1 and CDR2 are SGHRS and YFSETQ. Trimming left V 6 bases short and J 5 bases short, with 14 bases between. CDR3 length: 13 amino acids. For the CDR3, the DNA is TGCGCCAGCAACTTACAGGGCGGAACTGAAGCTTTCTTT. Translated, it gives CASNLQGGTEAFF.

The chain uses TRBV28 and TRBJ2-5; TRBD1 agrees at 8 bases. From germline, CDR1 is MDHEN and CDR2 SYDVKM. The V and J ends lost 6 bases and 3 bases, in that order; junction bases with no gene match: 3. The CDR3 runs 13 residues. The CDR3 DNA sequence: TGTGCCAGCAGGATGACAGGGGAAGAGACCCAGTACTTC. Amino acids: CASRMTGEETQYF.

As for this clone: At the DNA level, this CDR3 is encoded by other sequences in the same sample as well. The chain joins TRBV7-2 to TRBJ2-1; 8 bases line up with TRBD2. This CDR3 contains 14 residues. J lost 6 bases, V lost 1 base, and 2 bases had no gene match. CDR1 and CDR2 (germline): SGHTA, FQGNSA. CDR3 in DNA: TGTGCCAGCAGCTTAGTAGGGACTAGCAATGAGCAGTTCTTC. Protein product: CASSLVGTSNEQFF. The variable domain in full, with the rest retrieved from reference TRBV7-2 and TRBJ2-1, is GAGVSQSPSNKVTEKGKDVELRCDPISGHTALYWYRQSLGQGLEFLIYFQGNSAPDKSGLPSDRFSAERTGGSVSTLTIQRTQQEDSAVYLCASSLVGTSNEQFFGPGTRLTVL.

The gene calls are TRBV19 and TRBJ1-2; 7 bases are a match to TRBD1. The length of the CDR3 is 14 residues. Trimming removed 3 bases from V and 5 bases from J; junction bases left unmatched: 6. CDR1 LNHDA and CDR2 SQIVND come from the germline V gene (reference sequence). CDR3 sequence reads: CASSMTGIRYGYTF. Here the CDR3 DNA reads TGTGCCAGTAGTATGACAGGGATCCGATATGGCTACACCTTC.

The CDR3 DNA reads TGTGCCAGCAGCTTAGCCCCAGGGGTCACTGAAGCTTTCTTT. Translating it yields CASSLAPGVTEAFF. The chain has TRBV11-3 and TRBJ1-1, with D possibly matching TRBD1 (6 bases). V was pared by 1 base and J by 4 bases, with 10 bases between. Germline V gene data show CDR1 as SGHNT and CDR2 as YENEEA. This CDR3 contains 14 residues.

CDR3 nucleotides: TGTGCCAGCAGTGAAGCAGGTCTAGCGGGAGACCTGTTCTTC. This codes for CASSEAGLAGDLFF. This rearrangement joins TRBV6-1 to TRBJ2-1, with 10 bases aligning to TRBD2. The V segment lost 0 bases and the J segment 15 bases; nucleotides outside the gene matches: 8. The CDR3 extends over 14 amino acids. Germline V gives CDR1 MNHNS, CDR2 SASEGT.

V is TRBV5-5 and J is TRBJ1-2, with 7 bases matching TRBD1. Germline lookup yields CDR1 SGHKS and CDR2 YYEKEE (reference sequence). With V trimmed by 4 bases and J by 3 bases, 9 bases remained unmatched. The CDR3 is 15 amino acids. This CDR3 is CASSKPTGSDYGYTF. For the CDR3, the DNA is TGTGCCAGCAGCAAACCGACAGGGTCGGACTATGGCTACACCTTC.

This chain joins TRBV19 and TRBJ1-4, with TRBD1 matching over 10 bases. CDR1 is LNHDA and CDR2 is SQIVND in the germline V gene (reference sequence). The CDR3 spans 16 residues. Trimming took 5 bases from V and 2 from J; bases not matched to a gene: 5. The CDR3 here is CASSLGQGNTNEKLFF. Written as DNA, the CDR3 is TGTGCCAGTAGTTTGGGACAGGGGAACACTAATGAAAAACTGTTTTTT.

The rearrangement links TRBV9 to TRBJ2-1; 11 bases match TRBD2. This CDR3 contains 17 residues. The V segment lost 2 bases and the J segment 2 bases; nucleotides outside the gene matches: 6. Per germline, CDR1 SGDLS and CDR2 YYNGEE. The CDR3 DNA is TGTGCCAGCAGCGTCGGATTTAGCGGGAGGGCCTACAATGAGCAGTTCTTC. Translation gives CASSVGFSGRAYNEQFF.

V is TRBV19 and J is TRBJ2-3, with 7 nucleotides matching TRBD2. V gave up 5 bases and J gave up 0 bases; unmatched junction bases: 8. The CDR3 has 16 residues. Germline-derived CDR1 and CDR2 are LNHDA and SQIVND (reference sequence). This chain's CDR3 is CASSPTWRESTDTQYF. DNA of the CDR3: TGTGCCAGTAGTCCCACGTGGCGGGAGAGCACAGATACGCAGTATTTT.

The V gene is TRBV6-5, the J gene TRBJ2-7, with 7 bases identical to TRBD1. The CDR3 is 12 amino acids. The junction had 1 base not matched to a gene; V was cut back by 6 bases and J by 2 bases. Per germline, CDR1 MNHEY and CDR2 SVGAGI. The CDR3 here is CASRQGTYEQYF. The CDR3 region has the DNA TGTGCCAGCAGACAGGGGACCTACGAGCAGTACTTC.

In nucleotides, the CDR3 is TGCGCCAGCAGCTTGGGGACAGGGCATCAAGAGACCCAGTACTTC. Translating it yields CASSLGTGHQETQYF. The chain joins TRBV5-1 to TRBJ2-5, with 8 bases identical to TRBD1. V lost 0 bases to trimming and J lost 2 bases; unmatched junction nucleotides: 3. The V gene's germline CDR1 is SGHRS and CDR2 YFSETQ. This CDR3 has 15 amino acids.